One sample yielded the 5 T cell receptor beta chains listed below, sequenced in a study of cytomegalovirus exposure and HLA in healthy donors. PCR primers comprised 60 Vbeta and 13 Jbeta primers. Sequenced by immunoSEQ multiplex PCR; TCRdb stores in-frame clones only, minus some. Among around 280,000 clones listed, 80% to 90% were seen once. Sequenced: PBMCs. The receptors shown here come from a woman younger than 30 in good health and CMV-seronegative.

This chain uses TRBV18 with TRBJ2-1, with D tentatively TRBD1 (6 bases). V lost 3 bases and J 8 bases, leaving 17 bases between the germline ends. In germline, CDR1 is KGHSH, CDR2 LQKENI. CDR3 length equals 15 residues. Here the CDR3 DNA reads TGTGCCAGCTCACCTCTGGGGGCAATTAAGGATGAGCAGTTCTTC. The encoded protein is CASSPLGAIKDEQFF.

The V gene is TRBV11-2, the J gene TRBJ2-7; D unclear. The CDR3 spans 15 residues. The V end was cut by 1 base, the J end by 0 bases, with 10 bases between. Germline V gives CDR1 SGHAT, CDR2 FQNNGV. The CDR3 nucleotides read TGTGCCAGCAGCTTAGGATTTACGAGCTCCTACGAGCAGTACTTC. Amino acids: CASSLGFTSSYEQYF.

The chain recombines TRBV4-1 with TRBJ1-1, with 7 positions matching TRBD1. Germline-derived CDR1 and CDR2 are MGHRA and YSYEKL. The CDR3 is made up of 14 amino acids. V lost 5 bases and J lost 2; bases outside the gene matches: 5. The CDR3 is CASSYRQGNTEAFF. CDR3 in DNA: TGCGCCAGCAGCTACCGACAGGGAAACACTGAAGCTTTCTTT.

The V call is TRBV11-2, the J call TRBJ2-7, with D tentatively TRBD2 (5 bases). This CDR3 has 13 residues. Germline values: CDR1 SGHAT, CDR2 FQNNGV. Trimming removed 5 bases at V and 6 bases at J, with 14 bases between. The CDR3 protein is CASSQDWGLEQYF. CDR3 in DNA: TGTGCCAGCAGCCAGGACTGGGGTCTCGAGCAGTACTTC. The full variable domain, with the rest looked up from reference TRBV11-2 and TRBJ2-7, is EAGVAQSPRYKIIEKRQSVAFWCNPISGHATLYWYQQILGQGPKLLIQFQNNGVVDDSQLPKDRFSAERLKGVDSTLKIQPAKLEDSAVYLCASSQDWGLEQYFGPGTRLTVT.

This clone was seen only once. The chain has TRBV5-5 and TRBJ2-3; D gene unclear. The CDR3 has 19 amino acids. CDR1 is SGHKS, CDR2 YYEKEE, per germline (reference sequence). V was pared by 5 bases and J by 0 bases, with 25 bases between. The CDR3 is CASSRPPGQVVHSTDTQYF. The CDR3 DNA reads TGTGCCAGCAGTAGGCCTCCTGGGCAGGTTGTCCATAGCACAGATACGCAGTATTTT.